These 27 T cell receptor beta chains were all obtained from the same sample, sequenced in a study of shared clonotypes between healthy human individuals. TCRdb's table, derived via immunoSEQ multiplex PCR, lists solely in-frame clones and lacks some. Of 2.3 million or so clones detected, 90% to 95% appear once; the ten largest clones hold roughly 0.36%. The specimen sequenced was naive CD4+ T cells from PBMCs. Subset given: CD45RA+ positively selected. The receptors originated from a man between 18 and 29 years old in good health. Some clones in this sample may be carry-over from other donors' samples.

The chain is built from TRBV7-2 and TRBJ2-6; D uncertain. Trimming stripped 0 bases from V and 4 bases from J, with 10 bases between. From germline, CDR1 is SGHTA and CDR2 FQGNSA. The length of the CDR3 is 16 residues. The chain's CDR3 is CASSLASIRGANVLTF. The CDR3 region has the DNA TGTGCCAGCAGCTTAGCGAGTATCAGGGGGGCCAACGTCCTGACTTTC.

This rearrangement joins TRBV5-6 to TRBJ2-6; D unresolved. Germline V lookup: CDR1 SGHDT, CDR2 YYEEEE. The V end lost 4 bases, the J end lost 2 bases, and 7 bases lay between the germline ends. The CDR3 spans 14 residues. In DNA form, the CDR3 reads TGTGCCAGCAGCGCAATAGCTGGGGCCAACGTCCTGACTTTC. Encoded protein: CASSAIAGANVLTF.

J is TRBJ2-1 and V is TRBV9; 7 bases align to TRBD1. The CDR3 runs to 14 residues. V shed 4 bases, J shed 4 bases, and the junction held 5 bases outside the gene matches. Looked up from germline, CDR1 is SGDLS and CDR2 is YYNGEE. Here the CDR3 reads CASSSRQGYNEQFF. DNA of the CDR3: TGTGCCAGCAGCTCCAGACAGGGTTACAATGAGCAGTTCTTC.

The chain joins TRBV28 to TRBJ1-2; D not resolved. The germline V gene has CDR1 MDHEN and CDR2 SYDVKM. V was trimmed by 4 bases and J by 4 bases, leaving 16 bases between them. This CDR3 is built from 15 residues. CDR3 coding DNA: TGTGCCAGCAGTTCCCCCGGCGGCATAGGCTATGGCTACACCTTC. As protein: CASSSPGGIGYGYTF.

The chain carries TRBV4-1 and TRBJ1-4; D gene unclear. The CDR3 consists of 12 residues. The V end was cut by 1 base, the J end by 16 bases, with 13 bases between. Germline V gene data show CDR1 as MGHRA and CDR2 as YSYEKL. The CDR3 region is CASSQGRTFRFF. The DNA for the CDR3 is TGCGCCAGCAGCCAAGGGCGGACCTTCAGGTTTTTT.

This clone was counted between two and nine times. The identical CDR3 is also encoded by other nucleotide sequences in the sample. The chain joins TRBV20-1 to TRBJ1-1; the D gene is possibly TRBD1 (5 bases). Germline assignment: CDR1 DFQATT and CDR2 SNEGSKA (reference sequence). V gave up 6 bases and J gave up 6 bases, with 8 bases separating them. This CDR3 is built from 10 residues. The CDR3 sequence: CSARGAEAFF. The CDR3 coding sequence is TGCAGTGCCCGGGGGGCTGAAGCTTTCTTT.

This chain connects TRBV7-3 to TRBJ2-7; 12 positions agree with TRBD2. Unmatched junction bases numbered 8, after V lost 1 base and J lost 4 bases. This CDR3 spans 17 amino acids. CDR1 is SGHTA and CDR2 is FQGTGA in the germline V gene. In DNA form, the CDR3 reads TGTGCCAGCAGCTTAATCCTAGCGGGAGGGCTGGTTTACGAGCAGTACTTC. Translated: CASSLILAGGLVYEQYF.

V is TRBV28 and J is TRBJ2-2, with D maybe TRBD2 (5 bases). The V gene's germline CDR1 is MDHEN and CDR2 SYDVKM. Trimming took 6 bases from V and 3 from J, leaving 11 bases between them. The CDR3 length is 14 residues. The CDR3 nucleotides are TGTGCCAGCAGGGGTGTCGGGGACACCGGGGAGCTGTTTTTT. Translated, it gives CASRGVGDTGELFF.

V is TRBV7-9 and J is TRBJ1-1; 7 positions match TRBD1. This CDR3 has 15 amino acids. Germline CDR1 reads SEHNR; CDR2 reads FQNEAQ (reference sequence). V dropped 3 bases and J dropped 5; count of bases not matched to a gene: 9. This CDR3 reads CASSFGQASRTEAFF. The DNA for the CDR3 is TGTGCCAGCAGCTTCGGACAGGCTAGTAGGACTGAAGCTTTCTTT.

This clone came up once. The J gene is TRBJ2-1, the V gene TRBV4-1; 10 bases agree with TRBD1. V shed 4 bases, J shed 7 bases, and the junction held 7 bases outside the gene matches. The CDR3 length is 15 residues. Germline V gene sequence: CDR1 MGHRA, CDR2 YSYEKL. The CDR3 nucleotides read TGCGCCAGCAGCCTACGACAGGGGGCCTGGAATGAGCAGTTCTTC. Its translation is CASSLRQGAWNEQFF.

About this clone: The same CDR3 is also encoded by other DNA sequences in this sample. The chain recombines TRBV7-3 with TRBJ2-3; 7 nucleotides match TRBD2. The CDR3 has 14 amino acids. The ends lost 3 bases at V and 3 bases at J; junction bases unmatched: 3. CDR1 and CDR2 (germline): SGHTA, FQGTGA. The CDR3 nucleotides are TGTGCCAGCAGCTTTAGCGGGCTAACAGATACGCAGTATTTT. The encoded protein is CASSFSGLTDTQYF.

The V call is TRBV21-1, the J call TRBJ2-1; TRBD2 is taken as the D call from the table, unchecked against the DNA. TRBV21-1 is a pseudogene segment. The CDR3 is made up of 16 amino acids. Here the CDR3 DNA reads TGTGCCAGCAGCAAAGTCACTAGCGGGAGCCACAATGAGCAGTTCTTC. This translates into CASSKVTSGSHNEQFF.

J is TRBJ2-1 and V is TRBV11-2; 8 nucleotides match TRBD2. Germline V gene lookup returns CDR1 SGHAT and CDR2 FQNNGV. This CDR3 has 13 residues. The V and J ends lost 2 bases and 9 bases, in that order; junction bases with no gene match: 3. CDR3 nucleotides: TGTGCCAGCAGCTTATTTGCGGGGGGTGAGCAGTTCTTC. As protein: CASSLFAGGEQFF.

The rearrangement links TRBV2 to TRBJ2-5; D might be TRBD2 (5 bases). Trimming stripped 1 base from V and 7 bases from J, with 10 bases between. The CDR3 runs 13 residues. Germline lookup yields CDR1 SNHLY and CDR2 FYNNEI. This chain's CDR3 is CASSEVWAGTQYF. DNA of the CDR3: TGTGCCAGCAGTGAAGTGTGGGCGGGGACCCAGTACTTC.

The chain employs TRBV5-6 and TRBJ2-1; 9 bases line up with TRBD1. Germline-derived CDR1 and CDR2 are SGHDT and YYEEEE. After removal of 4 bases from V and 10 bases from J, the junction contained 9 bases not matched to a gene. CDR3 length: 14 amino acids. DNA for the CDR3: TGTGCCAGCAGCATAACGGGACAGGGAGGGGAGCAGTTCTTC. Amino acids: CASSITGQGGEQFF.

As to this clone: This specimen includes other DNA sequences encoding the same CDR3. The V gene is TRBV5-1, the J gene TRBJ1-1; D is uncertain. This CDR3 comprises 14 residues. CDR1 SGHRS and CDR2 YFSETQ come from the germline V gene. The ends were cut back, 0 bases at V and 2 bases at J, with 8 bases in the middle. CDR3 sequence reads: CASSLAGENTEAFF. The CDR3 coding sequence is TGCGCCAGCAGCTTGGCCGGAGAAAACACTGAAGCTTTCTTT. The complete variable domain, with remaining parts taken from reference TRBV5-1 and TRBJ1-1, reads KAGVTQTPRYLIKTRGQQVTLSCSPISGHRSVSWYQQTPGQGLQFLFEYFSETQRNKGNFPGRFSGRQFSNSRSEMNVSTLELGDSALYLCASSLAGENTEAFFGQGTRLTVV.

The gene calls are TRBV7-2 and TRBJ1-5, with D unresolved. Germline V gene sequence: CDR1 SGHTA, CDR2 FQGNSA. There are 14 residues in the CDR3. V shed 3 bases and J shed 2 bases, with 8 bases lying between them. CDR3 nucleotide sequence: TGTGCCAGCAGCTTCGCGCCAGGCAATCAGCCCCAGCATTTT. Translation gives CASSFAPGNQPQHF.

The chain couples TRBV5-6 to TRBJ2-4; TRBD1 matches 10 bases. The CDR3 sequence is 14 residues long. Germline V CDR1 and CDR2: SGHDT, YYEEEE. V lost 4 bases and J lost 8; bases outside the gene matches: 6. CDR3 residues: CASSGTGDGDIQYF. Written as DNA, the CDR3 is TGTGCCAGCAGCGGGACAGGGGATGGGGACATTCAGTACTTC.

This clone showed up just a few times. The chain couples TRBV27 to TRBJ1-2, with 12 bases fitting TRBD1. The CDR3 extends over 14 amino acids. V trimming: 2 bases; J trimming: 7 bases; junction bases outside the gene matches: 2. The V gene's germline CDR1 is MNHEY and CDR2 SMNVEV (reference sequence). CDR3: CASSLLGQGAGYTF. The CDR3 coding sequence is TGTGCCAGCAGTTTACTGGGACAGGGGGCTGGCTACACCTTC.

The genes are TRBV5-8 and TRBJ2-3, with 7 bases matching TRBD2. CDR1 is SGHTS, CDR2 YDEGEE, per germline. The CDR3 runs 16 residues. V was clipped by 3 bases and J by 7 bases; unmatched bases: 14. CDR3: CASSSGGAGRGYTQYF. CDR3 nucleotide sequence: TGTGCCAGCAGCTCTGGCGGGGCAGGGCGGGGGTATACGCAGTATTTT.

The chain employs TRBV7-2 and TRBJ2-3; D possibly corresponds to TRBD2 (5 bases). Germline V gives CDR1 SGHTA, CDR2 FQGNSA. This CDR3 has 14 residues. Trimming left V 6 bases short and J 2 bases short, with 12 bases between. The CDR3 coding sequence is TGTGCCAGCAGTATGGCGGGCCACACAGATACGCAGTATTTT. It is translated as CASSMAGHTDTQYF.

The genes are TRBV7-2 and TRBJ1-5; D gene ambiguous. The germline V and J ends were trimmed by 1 base and 6 bases, with 7 bases remaining between them. In germline, CDR1 is SGHTA, CDR2 FQGNSA. This CDR3 has 13 amino acids. Here the CDR3 DNA reads TGTGCCAGCAGCTTAGTCGCGGGTCAGCCCCAGCATTTT. It is translated as CASSLVAGQPQHF.

This clone showed up just once. Other DNA sequences within the sample encode an identical CDR3. The chain carries TRBV6-5 and TRBJ2-7; 7 positions match TRBD1. J lost 2 bases, V lost 6 bases, and 7 bases had no gene match. This CDR3 has 14 amino acids. Germline assignment: CDR1 MNHEY and CDR2 SVGAGI. The CDR3, as DNA: TGTGCCAGCAGCTACGACAGGGCAACCTACGAGCAGTACTTC. Translated: CASSYDRATYEQYF.

This clone was seen a single time. The V call is TRBV7-9, the J call TRBJ2-4, with D unclear. V dropped 1 base and J dropped 3 bases, with 16 bases sitting between them. This CDR3 region has 17 residues. Per the germline V gene, CDR1 is SEHNR and CDR2 is FQNEAQ (reference sequence). The CDR3 reads CASSLGVGDLVKNIQYF. The CDR3 nucleotides are TGTGCCAGCAGCTTAGGGGTTGGAGATTTGGTCAAAAACATTCAGTACTTC. Looking up the rest from reference TRBV7-9 and TRBJ2-4 gives the full variable domain: DTGVSQNPRHKITKRGQNVTFRCDPISEHNRLYWYRQTLGQGPEFLTYFQNEAQLEKSRLLSDRFSAERPKGSFSTLEIQRTEQGDSAMYLCASSLGVGDLVKNIQYFGAGTRLSVL.

The genes are TRBV5-6 and TRBJ2-2; 13 bases agree with TRBD2. The ends lost 3 bases at V and 7 bases at J; junction bases unmatched: 9. CDR3 size: 17 residues. Germline V gene data show CDR1 as SGHDT and CDR2 as YYEEEE. The CDR3 protein is CASSSGLAGALSGELFF. The CDR3 bases are TGTGCCAGCAGCTCCGGACTAGCGGGAGCCCTGAGCGGGGAGCTGTTTTTT.

The chain joins TRBV28 to TRBJ2-7; D unclear. Germline V lookup: CDR1 MDHEN, CDR2 SYDVKM. This CDR3 spans 15 amino acids. Deletions cut 1 base from V and 1 base from J, with 11 bases between. Here the CDR3 DNA reads TGTGCCAGCAGTTTATATGTGACACCATCCTACGAGCAGTACTTC. Residues: CASSLYVTPSYEQYF.

The chain combines TRBV14 with TRBJ2-7; the D gene is possibly TRBD2 (5 bases). The CDR3 covers 17 residues. Germline CDR1 and CDR2: SGHDN and FVKESK. The V and J ends lost 1 base and 2 bases respectively, with 18 bases between them. The CDR3 sequence is CASSQARNRRGPYEQYF. CDR3 nucleotides: TGTGCCAGCAGCCAAGCCCGGAACCGACGAGGGCCCTACGAGCAGTACTTC.